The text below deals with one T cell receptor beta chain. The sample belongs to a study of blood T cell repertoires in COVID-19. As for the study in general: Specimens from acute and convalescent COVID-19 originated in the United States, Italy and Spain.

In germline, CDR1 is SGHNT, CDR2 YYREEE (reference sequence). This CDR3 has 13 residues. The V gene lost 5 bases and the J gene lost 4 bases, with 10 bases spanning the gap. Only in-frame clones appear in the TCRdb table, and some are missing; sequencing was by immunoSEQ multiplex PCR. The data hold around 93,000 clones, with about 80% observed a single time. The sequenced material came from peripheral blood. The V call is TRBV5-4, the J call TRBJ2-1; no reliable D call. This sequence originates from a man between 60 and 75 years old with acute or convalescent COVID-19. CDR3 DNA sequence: TGTGCCAGCAGAATATTCCTATACAATGAGCAGTTCTTC. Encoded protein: CASRIFLYNEQFF.